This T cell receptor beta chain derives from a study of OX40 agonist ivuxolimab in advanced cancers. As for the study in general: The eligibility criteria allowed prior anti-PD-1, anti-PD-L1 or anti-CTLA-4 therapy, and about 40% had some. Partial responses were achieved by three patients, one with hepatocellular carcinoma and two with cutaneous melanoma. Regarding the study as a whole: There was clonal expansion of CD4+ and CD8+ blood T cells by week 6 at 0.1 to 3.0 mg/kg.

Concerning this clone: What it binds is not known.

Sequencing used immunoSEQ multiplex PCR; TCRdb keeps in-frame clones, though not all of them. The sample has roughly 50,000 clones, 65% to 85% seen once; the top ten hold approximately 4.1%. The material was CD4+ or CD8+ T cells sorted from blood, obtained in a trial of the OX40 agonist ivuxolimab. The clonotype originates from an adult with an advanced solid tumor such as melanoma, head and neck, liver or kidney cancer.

The CDR3 reads CATSRRALVAGNEQFF. In DNA, the CDR3 is TGTGCCACCAGCAGGAGGGCCCTGGTTGCTGGGAATGAGCAGTTCTTC. V gene TRBV15 combines with J gene TRBJ2-1, with D possibly TRBD2 on 5 matching bases. The CDR3 totals 16 residues. From germline, CDR1 is LNHNV and CDR2 YYDKDF (reference sequence). The V gene lost 3 bases and the J gene lost 7 bases, with 19 bases spanning the gap.